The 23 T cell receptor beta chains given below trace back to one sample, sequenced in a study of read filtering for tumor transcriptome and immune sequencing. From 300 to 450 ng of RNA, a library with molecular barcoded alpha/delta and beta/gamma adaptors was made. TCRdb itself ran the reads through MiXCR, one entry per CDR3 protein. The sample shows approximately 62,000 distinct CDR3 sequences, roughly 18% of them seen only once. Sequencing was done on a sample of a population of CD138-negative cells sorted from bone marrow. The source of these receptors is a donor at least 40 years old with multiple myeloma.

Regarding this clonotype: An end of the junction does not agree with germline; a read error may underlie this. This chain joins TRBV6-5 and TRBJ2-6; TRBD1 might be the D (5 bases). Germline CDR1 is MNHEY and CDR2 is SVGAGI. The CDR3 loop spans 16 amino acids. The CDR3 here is CAGSYSIYSGANVLTF. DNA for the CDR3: TGTGCCGGCAGTTACTCGATCTACTCTGGGGCTAACGTCCTGACTTTC.

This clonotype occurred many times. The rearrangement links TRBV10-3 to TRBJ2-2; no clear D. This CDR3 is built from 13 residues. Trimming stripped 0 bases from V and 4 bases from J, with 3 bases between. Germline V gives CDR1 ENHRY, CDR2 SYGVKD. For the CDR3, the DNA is TGTGCCATCAGTGAGTCGCCCACCGGGGAGCTGTTTTTT. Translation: CAISESPTGELFF.

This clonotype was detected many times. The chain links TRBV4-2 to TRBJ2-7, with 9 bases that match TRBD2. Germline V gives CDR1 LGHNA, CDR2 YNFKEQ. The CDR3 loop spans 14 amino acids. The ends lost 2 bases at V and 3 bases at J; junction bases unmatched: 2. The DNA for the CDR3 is TGTGCCAGCAGCCAATCTAGCGGGAACTACGAGCAGTACTTC. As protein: CASSQSSGNYEQYF.

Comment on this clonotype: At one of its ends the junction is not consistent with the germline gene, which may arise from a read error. CDR3 protein: CSVPSGSTIYF. Here the CDR3 DNA reads TGCAGCGTTCCCTCTGGAAGCACCATATATTTT. The gene calls are TRBV29-1 and TRBJ1-3; D is unclear. The CDR3 runs 11 residues. Germline V gene data show CDR1 as SQVTM and CDR2 as ANQGSEA.

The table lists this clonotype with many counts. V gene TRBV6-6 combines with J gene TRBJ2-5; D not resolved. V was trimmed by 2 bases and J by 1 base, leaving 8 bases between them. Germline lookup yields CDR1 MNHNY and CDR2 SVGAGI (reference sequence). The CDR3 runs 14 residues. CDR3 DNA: TGTGCCAGCAGTTACGGCCCGACCCAAGAGACCCAGTACTTC. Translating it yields CASSYGPTQETQYF.

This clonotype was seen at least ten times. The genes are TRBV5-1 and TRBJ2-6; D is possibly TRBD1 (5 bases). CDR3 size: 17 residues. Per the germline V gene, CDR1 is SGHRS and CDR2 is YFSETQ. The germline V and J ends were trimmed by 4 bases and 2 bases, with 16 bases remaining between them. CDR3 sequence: CASSPEGGRAGANVLTF. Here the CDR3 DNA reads TGCGCCAGCAGCCCCGAAGGTGGCAGGGCTGGGGCCAACGTCCTGACTTTC.

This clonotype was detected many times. The CDR3 DNA reads as TGTGCCAGCGCGAAAGAACGGTCCTACGAGCAGTACTTC. It specifies CASAKERSYEQYF. The gene calls are TRBV2 and TRBJ2-7, with D unresolved. The CDR3 is 13 residues long. CDR1 and CDR2 (germline): SNHLY, FYNNEI. With 8 bases removed from V and 1 base from J, the gap between germline ends came to 12 bases.

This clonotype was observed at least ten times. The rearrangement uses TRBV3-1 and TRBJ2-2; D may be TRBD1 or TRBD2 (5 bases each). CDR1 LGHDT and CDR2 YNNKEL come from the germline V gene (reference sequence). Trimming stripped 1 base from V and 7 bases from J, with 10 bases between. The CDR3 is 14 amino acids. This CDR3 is CASSQGLGVGELFF. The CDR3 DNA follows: TGTGCCAGCAGCCAAGGCCTGGGGGTCGGGGAGCTGTTTTTT.

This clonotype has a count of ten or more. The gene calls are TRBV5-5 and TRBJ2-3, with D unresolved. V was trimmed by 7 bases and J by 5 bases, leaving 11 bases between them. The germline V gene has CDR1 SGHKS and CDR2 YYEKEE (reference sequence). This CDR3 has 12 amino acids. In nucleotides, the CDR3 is TGTGCCAGCCGCTCCGTAGGAGATACGCAGTATTTT. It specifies CASRSVGDTQYF.

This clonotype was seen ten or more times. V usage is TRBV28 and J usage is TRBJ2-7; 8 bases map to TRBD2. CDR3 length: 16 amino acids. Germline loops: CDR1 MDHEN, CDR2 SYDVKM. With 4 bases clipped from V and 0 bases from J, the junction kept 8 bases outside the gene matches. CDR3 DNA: TGTGCCAGCAGTTCCGGGGGGGCCCAGAGCTCCTACGAGCAGTACTTC. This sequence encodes CASSSGGAQSSYEQYF.

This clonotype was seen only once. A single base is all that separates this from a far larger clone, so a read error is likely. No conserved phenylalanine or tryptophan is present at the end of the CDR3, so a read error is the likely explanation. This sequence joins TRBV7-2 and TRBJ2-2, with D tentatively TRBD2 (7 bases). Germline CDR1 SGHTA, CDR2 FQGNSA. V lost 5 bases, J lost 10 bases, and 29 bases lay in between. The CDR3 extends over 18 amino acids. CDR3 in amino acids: CASSPATGGWGTMEELFC. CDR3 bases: TGTGCCAGCAGCCCCGCCACGGGAGGATGGGGGACAATGGAGGAGCTGTTTTGT.

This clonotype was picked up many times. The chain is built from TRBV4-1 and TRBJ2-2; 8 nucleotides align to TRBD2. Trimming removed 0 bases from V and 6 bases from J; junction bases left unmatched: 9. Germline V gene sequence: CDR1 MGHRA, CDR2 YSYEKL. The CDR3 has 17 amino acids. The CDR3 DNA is TGCGCCAGCAGCCAAGACTGGGGACTAGGGGCCGCCGGGGAGCTGTTTTTT. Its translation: CASSQDWGLGAAGELFF.

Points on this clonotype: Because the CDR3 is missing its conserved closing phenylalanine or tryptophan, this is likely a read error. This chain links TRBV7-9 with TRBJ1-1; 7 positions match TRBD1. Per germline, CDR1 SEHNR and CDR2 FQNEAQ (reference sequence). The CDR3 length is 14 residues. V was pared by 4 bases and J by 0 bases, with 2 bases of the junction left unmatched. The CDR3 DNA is TGTGCCAGCAGCTCACAGGGGATGAACACTGAAGCTTTCCTT. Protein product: CASSSQGMNTEAFL.

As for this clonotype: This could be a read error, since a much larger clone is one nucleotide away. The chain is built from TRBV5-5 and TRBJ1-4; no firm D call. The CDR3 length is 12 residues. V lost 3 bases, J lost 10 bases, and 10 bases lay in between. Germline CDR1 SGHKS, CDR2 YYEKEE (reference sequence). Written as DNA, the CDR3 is TGTGCCAGCAGCTCGGGCAGCGGAAAACTGTTTTTT. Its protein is CASSSGSGKLFF.

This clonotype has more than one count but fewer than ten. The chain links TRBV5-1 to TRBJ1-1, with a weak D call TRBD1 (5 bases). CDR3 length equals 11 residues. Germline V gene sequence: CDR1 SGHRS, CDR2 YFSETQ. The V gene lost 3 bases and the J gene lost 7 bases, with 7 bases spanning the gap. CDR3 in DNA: TGCGCCAGCAGCTATGACAGTGAAGCTTTCTTT. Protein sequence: CASSYDSEAFF.

CDR3 in amino acids: CAWASGGAYEQYF. The CDR3 DNA is TGTGCCTGGGCCTCTGGAGGGGCCTACGAGCAGTACTTC. V gene TRBV30 combines with J gene TRBJ2-7; D is perhaps TRBD2 (6 bases). The V gene's germline CDR1 is GTSNPN and CDR2 SVGIG (reference sequence). The ends were cut back, 5 bases at V and 2 bases at J, with 13 bases in the middle. The CDR3 is 13 amino acids.

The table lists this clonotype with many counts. The CDR3 DNA reads as TGTGCCACCGGAAGGACGGCCGGGAGGGCCGGAGGAGACAATGAGCAGTTCTTC. Protein sequence: CATGRTAGRAGGDNEQFF. The chain recombines TRBV12-3 or TRBV12-4 with TRBJ2-1; 8 bases line up with TRBD2. Trimming removed 10 bases from V and 5 bases from J; junction bases left unmatched: 22. This CDR3 comprises 18 residues.

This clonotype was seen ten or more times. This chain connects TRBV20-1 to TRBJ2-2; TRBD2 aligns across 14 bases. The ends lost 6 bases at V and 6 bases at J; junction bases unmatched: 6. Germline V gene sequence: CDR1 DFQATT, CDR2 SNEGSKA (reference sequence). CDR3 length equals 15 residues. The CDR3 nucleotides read TGCAGTGCAGTGACTAGCGGGGGGGCTGCCGGGGAGCTGTTTTTT. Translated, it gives CSAVTSGGAAGELFF.

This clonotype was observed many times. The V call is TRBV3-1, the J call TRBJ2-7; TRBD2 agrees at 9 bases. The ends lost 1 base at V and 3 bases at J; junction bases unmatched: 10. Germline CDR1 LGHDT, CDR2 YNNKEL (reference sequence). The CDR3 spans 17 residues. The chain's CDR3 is CASSQGSLRGGIYEQYF. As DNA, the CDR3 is TGTGCCAGCAGCCAAGGCTCCCTGCGGGGGGGCATCTACGAGCAGTACTTC.

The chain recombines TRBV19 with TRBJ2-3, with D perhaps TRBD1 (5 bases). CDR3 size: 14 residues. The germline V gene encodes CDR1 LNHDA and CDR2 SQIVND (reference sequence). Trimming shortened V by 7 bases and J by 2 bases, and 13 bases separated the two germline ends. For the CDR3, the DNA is TGTGCCAGTACTGGGGCAGGCCCCACAGATACGCAGTATTTT. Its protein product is CASTGAGPTDTQYF.

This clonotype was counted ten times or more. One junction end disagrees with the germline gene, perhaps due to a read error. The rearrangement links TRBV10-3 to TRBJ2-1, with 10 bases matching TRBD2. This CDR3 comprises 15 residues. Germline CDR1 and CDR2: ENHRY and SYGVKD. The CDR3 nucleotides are TGTGCCATCAGTCAACTAGCGGGGACCTACAATGGGCAGTTCTTC. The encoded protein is CAISQLAGTYNGQFF.

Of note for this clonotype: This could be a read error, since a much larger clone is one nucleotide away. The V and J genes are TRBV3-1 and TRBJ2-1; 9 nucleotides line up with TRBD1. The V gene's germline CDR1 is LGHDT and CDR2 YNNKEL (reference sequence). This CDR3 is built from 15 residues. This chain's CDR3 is CASRGQGLSYNKQFF. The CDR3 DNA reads TGTGCCAGCAGGGGACAGGGACTTTCCTACAATAAGCAGTTCTTC.

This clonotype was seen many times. Here the CDR3 reads CASSDHLMNTEAFF. CDR3 nucleotides: TGTGCCAGCAGTGACCACCTAATGAACACTGAAGCTTTCTTT. The chain carries TRBV25-1 and TRBJ1-1; D is undetermined. The CDR3 is made up of 14 amino acids. Deletions cut 3 bases from V and 0 bases from J, with 8 bases between. CDR1 and CDR2 from the germline V gene are MGHDK and SYGVNS.